These T cell receptor beta chains were read from a single sample in a study of CD8 T cells in Susac syndrome. A single record per CDR3 protein comes from TCRdb applying MiXCR to the immunoSEQ multiplex PCR reads. The table has roughly 110,000 distinct CDR3 sequences, roughly 95% seen once. Sample: CD8+ T cells from PBMCs. The receptors come from a human donor with Susac syndrome. CDR3s include the opening cysteine and the closing phenylalanine or tryptophan. A D gene is named only where the DNA matches it firmly.

TRBV15	NA	TRBJ2-7	TGTGCCACCAGCAGGGCTCGAGGCTACGAGCAGTACTTC	CATSRARGYEQYF
TRBV29-1	NA	TRBJ1-2	TGCAGCGTTGAAGCAGGGCTCCTAGGCGGCTACACCTTC	CSVEAGLLGGYTF
TRBV20-1	NA	TRBJ1-2	TGCAGTGCTAGAGATTTTACCACGGAGGACTATGGCTACACCTTC	CSARDFTTEDYGYTF
TRBV27	NA	TRBJ2-4	TGTGCCAGCAGTTTAGCAGCCAAAAACATTCAGTACTTC	CASSLAAKNIQYF
TRBV29-1	NA	TRBJ2-1	TGCAGCCTCTGGCGGGGAGGCAATGAGCAGTTCTTC	CSLWRGGNEQFF
TRBV29-1	NA	TRBJ2-3	TGCAGCGCCCAGGGATTTAGGACAGATACGCAGTATTTT	CSAQGFRTDTQYF
TRBV12-3/TRBV12-4	NA	TRBJ2-7	TGTGCCAGCAGACAAGGTGGGGTGGACGAGCAGTACTTC	CASRQGGVDEQYF
TRBV4-1	TRBD1	TRBJ1-6	TGCGCCAGCAGCCAGGTTCAAGGGGGCGGAAAGAATTCACCCCTCCACTTT	CASSQVQGGGKNSPLHF
TRBV6-2/TRBV6-3	NA	TRBJ2-1	TGTGCCAGCAGGAAGGACAGTCCAGTCTACAATGAGCAGTTCTTC	CASRKDSPVYNEQFF
TRBV12-3/TRBV12-4	NA	TRBJ2-7	TGTGCCAGCAGTTCTGGGTTCTACGAGCAGTACTTC	CASSSGFYEQYF
TRBV29-1	TRBD1	TRBJ1-2	TGCAGCGGCCTGACAGGGGGACAGAATGGCTACACCTTC	CSGLTGGQNGYTF
TRBV7-9	NA	TRBJ2-7	TGTGCCAGCAGCTTAAACGACAGTCCCTACGAGCAGTACTTC	CASSLNDSPYEQYF
TRBV4-2	NA	TRBJ2-1	TGTGCCAGCAGCCAAGATCCACCCCCGACTTACAATGAGCAGTTCTTC	CASSQDPPPTYNEQFF
TRBV20-1	NA	TRBJ2-1	TGCAGTGCTAGGGGAGTTCCTTCCTACAATGAGCAGTTCTTC	CSARGVPSYNEQFF
TRBV6-2/TRBV6-3	NA	TRBJ1-2	TGTGCCAGCAGTTCTCCGGAGTCCTATGGCTACACCTTC	CASSSPESYGYTF
TRBV25-1	NA	TRBJ2-1	TGTGCCAGCAGAGGACTCGACAATGAGCAGTTCTTC	CASRGLDNEQFF
TRBV5-6	TRBD2	TRBJ2-7	TGTGCCAGCAGCTTAGCGGGGAACTACGAGCAGTACTTC	CASSLAGNYEQYF
TRBV27	TRBD1	TRBJ2-2	TGTGCCAGCACAACCTGGACAGGGAACACCGGGGAGCTGTTTTTT	CASTTWTGNTGELFF
TRBV7-8	NA	TRBJ2-1	TGTGCCAGCAGCTTAGCCGGGCACCCCCCCGAGCAGTTCTTC	CASSLAGHPPEQFF
TRBV7-8	NA	TRBJ1-4	TGTGCCAGCAGCTTACGTCGGGGAAATGAAAAACTGTTTTTT	CASSLRRGNEKLFF
TRBV27	NA	TRBJ1-5	TGTGCCAGCAGTTTGCGCCCTGCCAATCAGCCCCAGCATTTT	CASSLRPANQPQHF
TRBV13	NA	TRBJ2-2	TGTGCCAGCAGCGCCCGACAGGACACCGGGGAGCTGTTTTTT	CASSARQDTGELFF